This record covers a single TCR beta chain. Its antigen is as yet unknown. It was at deep level that the assay was run. Using immunoSEQ multiplex PCR, the repertoire was profiled, and TCRdb retains in-frame clones only, with some absent. The sample holds some 1,600,000 clones; roughly 98% are singletons and the top ten take roughly 0.4%. The sample belongs to a study of shared clonotypes between healthy human individuals. Broader study findings: Relative to clonotypes present in all four donors, those not shared had lower generation probabilities. With four donors compared, around 4.7% of naive CD4 clonotypes were shared.

CDR1 is SQVTM, CDR2 ANQGSEA, per germline. Trimming pared 2 bases from V and 1 base from J, leaving 11 bases between. The CDR3 contains 15 residues. Sequencing used naive CD4+ T cells sorted from blood. Subset reported: CD45RA+ positively selected. The chain employs TRBV29-1 and TRBJ2-2; D is ambiguous. The TCR comes from a man younger than 40 in good health. The DNA of the CDR3 is TGCAGCGTTGAATTGCGCCGACGGAACACCGGGGAGCTGTTTTTT. Translation: CSVELRRRNTGELFF.